Listed below are T cell receptor beta chains from one sample, sequenced in a study of T cell responses to AZD1222 COVID-19 vaccine. Clones were read by immunoSEQ multiplex PCR, and TCRdb kept only the in-frame ones, dropping some. The sample includes 130,000 or so clones, around 90% seen only once; the top ten take 1.5% to 2%. The source material was peripheral blood, sampled on day 0 of AZD1222 vaccination. These receptors were taken from an adult in good health. Both conserved end residues are part of each CDR3. The D gene is left open where the match is weak. Clone size is shown for a subset of rows, as once, few, many or a class of expanded clone.

v_call,clone_size,j_call,d_call,cdr3_nt,cdr3_aa
TRBV19,NA,TRBJ1-6,NA,TGTGCCAGTTCCCGCCGGGGAGGGGAGATTTCACCCCTCCACTTT,CASSRRGGEISPLHF
TRBV7-2,once,TRBJ2-5,NA,TGTGCCAGCAGCTTACAGCGGCAAGAGACCCAGTACTTC,CASSLQRQETQYF
TRBV9,NA,TRBJ1-1,TRBD1,TGTGCCAGCAGCGGACGGTTAGAAAACAGGGGACTTGAAGCTTTCTTT,CASSGRLENRGLEAFF
TRBV4-1,NA,TRBJ2-7,NA,TGCGCCAGCAGCCAAGTCACGGACGGTTCCTACGAGCAGTACTTC,CASSQVTDGSYEQYF
TRBV10-3,NA,TRBJ1-1,TRBD1,TGTGCCATCAGCTACAGGGGGCTGGGGACTGAAGCTTTCTTT,CAISYRGLGTEAFF
TRBV24-1,NA,TRBJ1-6,NA,TGTGCCACCAGTGGTTGGGGGGACGCCTATAATTCACCCCTCCACTTT,CATSGWGDAYNSPLHF
TRBV3-1/TRBV3-2,once,TRBJ1-2,TRBD1,TGTGCCAGCAGCCCGCCCCGGACAGGGTTGGACTATGGCTACACCTTC,CASSPPRTGLDYGYTF
TRBV5-6,once,TRBJ2-7,NA,TGTGCCAGCAGCCCGGGGCCATCCAGGCTCTACGAGCAGTACTTC,CASSPGPSRLYEQYF
TRBV10-3,NA,TRBJ2-2,TRBD1,TGTGCCATCAGCCCGGGACAGGGTGGTCCCGGGGAGCTGTTTTTT,CAISPGQGGPGELFF
TRBV5-1,NA,TRBJ1-2,NA,TGCGCCAGCAGCTTGGCTAACTATGGCTACACCTTC,CASSLANYGYTF
TRBV11-2,NA,TRBJ2-6,NA,TGTGCCACGGACTCGAGCTCTGGGGCCAACGTCCTGACTTTC,CATDSSSGANVLTF
TRBV27,NA,TRBJ1-2,NA,TGTGCCAGCAGTTTAGGGTGGGGGCTTATCTATGGCTACACCTTC,CASSLGWGLIYGYTF
TRBV2,NA,TRBJ2-2,NA,TGTGCCAGCATGGGACAAACCACCGGGGAGCTGTTTTTT,CASMGQTTGELFF
TRBV10-3,NA,TRBJ2-3,NA,TGTGCCATCAGTGAGGCGAGGGGGGGAAACACAGATACGCAGTATTTT,CAISEARGGNTDTQYF
TRBV7-2,NA,TRBJ1-3,TRBD1,TGTGCCAGCAGGCCCGGGACAGGGGGCGACACCATATATTTT,CASRPGTGGDTIYF
TRBV6-5,NA,TRBJ1-2,NA,TGTGCCAGCGCGGTTTATGGTGGCTACACCTTC,CASAVYGGYTF
TRBV2,NA,TRBJ2-7,NA,TGTGCCAGCAGTGTAGGCTACGAGCAGTACTTC,CASSVGYEQYF
TRBV4-2,NA,TRBJ2-2,NA,TGTGCCAGCAGCCAAGAGAGGCTACGAGAGCTGTTTTTT,CASSQERLRELFF
TRBV5-3,NA,TRBJ2-2,NA,TGTGCCAGAAGCTACAGGGCCTCTTACACCGGGGAGCTGTTTTTT,CARSYRASYTGELFF
TRBV5-1,NA,TRBJ2-1,NA,TGCGCCAGCAAGTCAGCCTACAATGAGCAGTTCTTC,CASKSAYNEQFF
TRBV5-8,NA,TRBJ2-1,NA,TGTGCCAGCAGCTTGAGGCTGGGCTTGGGTAATAATGAGCAGTTCTTC,CASSLRLGLGNNEQFF
TRBV7-2,NA,TRBJ1-1,NA,TGTGCCAGCAGCTTAGCCGAAGGAGCCTTGAGGGGAGAAGCTTTCTTT,CASSLAEGALRGEAFF
TRBV4-3,NA,TRBJ1-2,NA,TGCGCCAGCAGCCCCATGCTGGGTGTAAGTGGCTACACCTTC,CASSPMLGVSGYTF
TRBV5-1,NA,TRBJ2-3,TRBD1,TGCGCCAGCAGCTTGGAGGGACAGGGGCTAAGTGGAGATACGCAGTATTTT,CASSLEGQGLSGDTQYF
TRBV28,NA,TRBJ1-3,NA,TGTGCCAGCAGTTTAGGGGGAGGGTTTGGAAACACCATATATTTT,CASSLGGGFGNTIYF
TRBV18,NA,TRBJ1-2,NA,TGTGCCAGCTCACCGAACCCTGGCAGGGCTCTCACCTTC,CASSPNPGRALTF
TRBV5-1,NA,TRBJ2-5,NA,TGCGCCAGCAGCTTCGCGCACCGGGAGACCCAGTACTTC,CASSFAHRETQYF
TRBV10-1,once,TRBJ2-3,NA,TGCGCCAGCAGTGAGTCGAAGACAGGAACAGATACGCAGTATTTT,CASSESKTGTDTQYF
TRBV7-2,NA,TRBJ2-5,NA,TGTGCCAGCAGCATAAAAGGGGGTACCCAGTACTTC,CASSIKGGTQYF
TRBV19,few,TRBJ1-1,NA,TGTGCCAGTAGTATCGGGGTGATGGAAGCTTTCTTT,CASSIGVMEAFF
TRBV19,NA,TRBJ1-5,TRBD1,TGTGCCAGTAGCCAGGGACAGGGTGGGGTTCAGCCCCAGCATTTT,CASSQGQGGVQPQHF
TRBV11-2,NA,TRBJ2-4,NA,TGTGCCAGCAGCTCAGACGGGGATCCCAAAAACATTCAGTACTTC,CASSSDGDPKNIQYF
TRBV18,NA,TRBJ2-7,NA,TGTGCCAGCTCACCCAGGATCAGCTCCTACGAGCAGTACTTC,CASSPRISSYEQYF
TRBV28,NA,TRBJ1-3,NA,TGTGCCAGCAGTTTCCCGGGGGTAAGAGCTGGAAACACCATATATTTT,CASSFPGVRAGNTIYF
TRBV3-1/TRBV3-2,NA,TRBJ1-6,NA,TGTGCCAGCAGCCAAGGCAGAAATTCACCCCTCCACTTT,CASSQGRNSPLHF
TRBV5-1,NA,TRBJ2-5,TRBD1,TGCGCCAGCAGCTCGTCCATCGACAGGGTGGAGACCCAGTACTTC,CASSSSIDRVETQYF
TRBV19,NA,TRBJ2-2,NA,TGTGCCAGTACGGGACCAATATACACCGGGGAGCTGTTTTTT,CASTGPIYTGELFF
TRBV10-3,NA,TRBJ1-5,NA,TGTGCCATCAGTGAGAGCACAGCAAATCAGCCCCAGCATTTT,CAISESTANQPQHF
TRBV5-1,NA,TRBJ2-2,TRBD1,TGCGCCAGCAGCCAGGACAGGGGGAACACCGGGGAGCTGTTTTTT,CASSQDRGNTGELFF
TRBV7-9,once,TRBJ2-1,NA,TGTGCCAGCAGCCTCACCCAAGTAGGATACAATGAGCAGTTCTTC,CASSLTQVGYNEQFF
TRBV25-1,NA,TRBJ1-1,TRBD1,TGTGCCAGCAGTGAATACGGGCCAGGGGGCACTGAAGCTTTCTTT,CASSEYGPGGTEAFF
TRBV14,NA,TRBJ2-2,NA,TGTGCCAGCAGCCTACTTCTCAGCGCCGGGGAGCTGTTTTTT,CASSLLLSAGELFF
TRBV3-1/TRBV3-2,NA,TRBJ1-1,NA,TGTGCCAGCAGCCAAGATCGGGGAGGGAACACTGAAGCTTTCTTT,CASSQDRGGNTEAFF
TRBV5-4,few,TRBJ1-6,NA,TGTGCCAGCAGCTGGGGGTTAGGTAATTCACCCCTCCACTTT,CASSWGLGNSPLHF
TRBV27,few,TRBJ2-7,NA,TGTGCCAGCAGTTTTGGGCCTAGGGCCTACGAGCAGTACTTC,CASSFGPRAYEQYF
TRBV2,NA,TRBJ1-1,NA,TGTGCCAGCAGTGGGGAGAACACTGAAGCTTTCTTT,CASSGENTEAFF
TRBV15,NA,TRBJ2-7,NA,TGTGCCACCAGCAAATCTACAGGCGACGAGCAGTACTTC,CATSKSTGDEQYF
TRBV6-6,NA,TRBJ1-1,TRBD1,TGTGCCAGCAGTGGGACAGGGGATCACACTGAAGCTTTCTTT,CASSGTGDHTEAFF
TRBV5-7,NA,TRBJ2-7,NA,TGTGCCAGCAGCTTGGACAGGAGGGGTTCCTACGAGCAGTACTTC,CASSLDRRGSYEQYF
TRBV24-1,once,TRBJ1-3,TRBD1,TGTGCCACCAGTGAGTCAACAGGGGGCTCTGGAAACACCATATATTTT,CATSESTGGSGNTIYF
TRBV5-8,NA,TRBJ2-7,NA,TGTGCCAGCACGCTAAAACGGCCTCCTCCCTACGAGCAGTACTTC,CASTLKRPPPYEQYF
TRBV7-8,NA,TRBJ1-6,NA,TGTGCCAGCAGCTTAGGAAGGGGCGGTAATTCACCCCTCCACTTT,CASSLGRGGNSPLHF
TRBV30,few,TRBJ1-3,NA,TGTGCCTGGAGTCCAACACCAGGAGGAAACACCATATATTTT,CAWSPTPGGNTIYF
TRBV4-2,NA,TRBJ1-5,TRBD1,TGTGCCAGCAGCCCTGGACAGGGCCATAGCAATCAGCCCCAGCATTTT,CASSPGQGHSNQPQHF
TRBV12-3/TRBV12-4,NA,TRBJ1-1,NA,TGTGCCAGCAGTTTACTTAAGGACACTGAAGCTTTCTTT,CASSLLKDTEAFF
TRBV19,NA,TRBJ1-5,NA,TGTGCCAGTAGTATAGCGCACGGGACGGCTAGCAATCAGCCCCAGCATTTT,CASSIAHGTASNQPQHF
TRBV3-1/TRBV3-2,NA,TRBJ1-6,NA,TGTGCCAGCAGCCGCTCAGGGAATTCACCCCTCCACTTT,CASSRSGNSPLHF
TRBV27,NA,TRBJ2-1,TRBD2,TGTGCCAGCCAGCTAGCGGGGGGACCCCGCTACAATGAGCAGTTCTTC,CASQLAGGPRYNEQFF
TRBV6-5,NA,TRBJ2-7,TRBD1,TGTGCCAGCATCGGGACAGCTTCCTACGAGCAGTACTTC,CASIGTASYEQYF